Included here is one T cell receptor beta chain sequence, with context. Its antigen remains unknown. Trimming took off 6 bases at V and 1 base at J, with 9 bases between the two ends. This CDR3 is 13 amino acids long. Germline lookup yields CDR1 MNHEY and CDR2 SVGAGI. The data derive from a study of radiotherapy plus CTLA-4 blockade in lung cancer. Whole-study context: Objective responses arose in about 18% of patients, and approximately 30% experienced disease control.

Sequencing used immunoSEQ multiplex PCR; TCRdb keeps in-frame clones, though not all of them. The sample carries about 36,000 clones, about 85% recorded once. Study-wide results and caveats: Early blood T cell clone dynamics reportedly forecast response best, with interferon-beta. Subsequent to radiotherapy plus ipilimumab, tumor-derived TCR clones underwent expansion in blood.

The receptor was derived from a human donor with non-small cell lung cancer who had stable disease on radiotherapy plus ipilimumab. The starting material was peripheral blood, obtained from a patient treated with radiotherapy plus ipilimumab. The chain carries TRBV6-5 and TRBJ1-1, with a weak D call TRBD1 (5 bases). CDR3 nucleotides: TGTGCCAGCAGGCGGGACGGGAACACTGAAGCTTTCTTT. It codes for CASRRDGNTEAFF.